This T cell receptor (beta chain) was sequenced for a study of CD8+CD57+ T cells in acquired aplastic anemia (dated by TCRdb to the late 2010s). With regard to the full study: On average, sorted CD4+ and CD8+ cells yielded 2.5 to 3.5 ug of extracted DNA, with a range of about 0.17 to 27.4 ug. CD8+CD57+ expansion was defined as frequency above the mean frequency observed in healthy subjects. Study-wide conclusions, independent of this receptor: Roughly 29 CD8+ CDR3 sequences were found to be shared between patients and controls, but these sequences appeared to be highly expressed in patients and within the immunodominant clones of the patients. No significant difference in CD8+ Simpson's diversity was found between patients and healthy controls (P=0.060).

Genomic DNA was used as template for profiling of TCR beta VDJ combinations and CDR3 sequences. An Illumina HiSeq 2000 was the platform used for TCR repertoire sequencing. Regarding the original processing steps: Repertoire assessment relied on Simpson's diversity index, CDR3 size and DJ length profiles, and TRBV/TRBJ rearrangement plots. The immunodominant clone was defined as the most abundant DNA sequence in deep sequencing data. CDR3 amino acid sequences were screened for sharing across subjects and were compared with published repertoires and the VDJdb database. The public reads were reprocessed in TCRdb via fastp at Q25 and MiXCR, keeping in-frame beta chains. Under each unique CDR3 protein, matching rows form one entry showing the most common genes and DNA. The V and J calls were not made by the authors but by TCRdb's processing. This sample gives 200,000 to 300,000 distinct CDR3 sequences in total; 82% of them show up just once. The top ten clones comprise over 35% of the sample.

V is clipped by 4 bases and J by 0 bases, and the sequence between their germline boundaries is 10 bases long. The CDR3 goes from the cysteine to the phenylalanine over 14 residues. The kept DNA is CDR3 alone, 42 bases in frame from the first base. CDR1 is given as SNHLY and CDR2 as FYNNEI, both from the germline V gene. A word on this clonotype: This clone's antigen is unknown. Base qualities are missing; no much larger clone stands one base away.

Flow cytometry had shown CD8+CD57+ cell expansion in the patients selected for sequencing. Severe acquired aplastic anemia was diagnosed in all patients according to International Study of Aplastic Anemia and Agranulocytosis and Camitta criteria. No patient had received any therapy when blood was sampled. In this study, sorted CD4+ and CD8+ T cells from the blood of healthy subjects and of severe aplastic anemia patients had their TCR repertoires deep-sequenced. In the USA, patient enrollment took place under clinicaltrials.gov protocols 00001620, 01623167, 00001397, 00071045, 00081523 and 00961064. Ficoll-Paque density gradient centrifugation was used to isolate peripheral blood mononuclear cells. Before DNA extraction, CD4+ and CD8+ T cells were sorted with FACS or magnetic beads.

The clonotype originates from a human donor with aplastic anemia. Sequenced input: sorted CD4+, CD8+, or CD8+CD57+ T cells (not recorded which) from PBMCs. The chain was built from TRBV2 and TRBJ2-7, with no confidently assigned D gene. The DNA sequence is TGTGCCAGCAGTGTCGAACAGCACTCCTACGAGCAGTACTTC. It translates as CASSVEQHSYEQYF.